This TCR beta chain was retrieved from a study of T cell responses to AZD1222 COVID-19 vaccine. Whole-study context: Second-dose schedules of about 4 or about 12 weeks were combined.

From germline, CDR1 is MNHEY and CDR2 SVGAGI. The V segment lost 6 bases and the J segment 2 bases; nucleotides outside the gene matches: 2. The length of the CDR3 is 13 residues. Details on this clone: The antigen is not known.

Generated by immunoSEQ multiplex PCR, the TCRdb table keeps only in-frame clones and is missing some. The sample includes 85,000 to 120,000 clones, about 86% seen only once; the top ten take around 5%. Study-wide findings and caveats: Along spike, vaccine-associated CD4 TCRs were found throughout, with dominance at 160-218 and 743-854. White British people made up most donors, females outnumbered males, and clonal diversity was possibly underestimated.

Sequences were derived from peripheral blood, sampled on day 0 of AZD1222 vaccination. The chain uses TRBV6-5 and TRBJ1-2, with 8 bases identical to TRBD1. This TCR derives from an adult in good health. CDR3 nucleotides: TGTGCCAGCAGGACAGGGGACAACTATGGCTACACCTTC. It is translated as CASRTGDNYGYTF.